Following are 20 T cell receptor beta chains from one sample sequenced in a study of tumor-infiltrating lymphocytes in localized non-small cell lung cancer (dated by TCRdb to the early 2020s). The library was produced with the immunoSEQ multiplex PCR assay. The clones in this table, taken by TCRdb from immuneACCESS, are in-frame only. Not every clone is retained; where verified, under half of the shortfall comes from an unresolved V gene, and the cause of the rest is unknown. Across this sample there are over 1,500 clones, with approximately 40% seen only once. Together, the top ten hold more than 12% of the sample. The sequenced sample was uninvolved lung tissue not adjacent to the tumor. The receptor set was obtained from a human donor with non-small cell lung cancer.

The chain couples TRBV4-2 to TRBJ2-1, with 14 positions matching TRBD2. CDR3 length: 16 amino acids. CDR1 is LGHNA, CDR2 YNFKEQ, per germline. Trimming cost V 4 bases and J 7 bases; bases outside gene matches: 6. The CDR3 spells CASSLARTSGGNEQFF. The CDR3 DNA sequence: TGTGCCAGCAGCCTCGCCCGGACTAGCGGGGGGAATGAGCAGTTCTTC.

This clone was seen a single time. The chain is built from TRBV29-1 and TRBJ2-1; possibly TRBD1 or TRBD2 for D (5 bases each). The germline V and J ends were trimmed by 0 bases and 12 bases, with 9 bases remaining between them. CDR1 is SQVTM and CDR2 is ANQGSEA in the germline V gene. CDR3 length equals 11 residues. CDR3 sequence reads: CSVEEAGRQFF. The DNA of the CDR3 is TGCAGCGTTGAAGAGGCAGGGAGGCAGTTCTTC.

V and J are TRBV30 and TRBJ1-5; D possibly corresponds to TRBD1 (6 bases). Trimming left V 2 bases short and J 6 bases short, with 14 bases between. The CDR3 has 14 amino acids. Germline-derived CDR1 and CDR2 are GTSNPN and SVGIG (reference sequence). CDR3 region: CAWSQGSRSQPQHF. CDR3 sequence (DNA): TGTGCCTGGAGTCAGGGGAGTCGAAGTCAGCCCCAGCATTTT. The full variable domain, in which reference TRBV30 and TRBJ1-5 provide the parts outside the CDR3, is SQTIHQWPATLVQPVGSPLSLECTVEGTSNPNLYWYRQAAGRGLQLLFYSVGIGQISSEVPQNLSASRPQDRQFILSSKKLLLSDSGFYLCAWSQGSRSQPQHFGDGTRLSIL.

By sample fraction, this clone is medium-sized (0.01 to 0.1%). The CDR3 loop is CASSIRAEDTGELFF. The DNA for the CDR3 is TGTGCCAGTAGTATAAGGGCGGAAGACACCGGGGAGCTGTTTTTT. The J gene is TRBJ2-2, the V gene TRBV19; unclear D gene. The CDR3 covers 15 residues. Germline V gene data show CDR1 as LNHDA and CDR2 as SQIVND (reference sequence). V lost 2 bases to trimming and J lost 3 bases, with 10 bases between them.

By its share, this clone is large. The J gene is TRBJ1-4, the V gene TRBV19, with TRBD1 as a possible D gene (5 bases). CDR1 is LNHDA and CDR2 is SQIVND in the germline V gene (reference sequence). The CDR3 runs to 14 residues. V shed 0 bases and J shed 11 bases, with 13 bases lying between them. The CDR3 here is CASSIDSGSAKLFF. The CDR3 DNA reads as TGTGCCAGTAGTATAGATTCAGGGTCCGCGAAACTGTTTTTT.

V usage is TRBV6-5 and J usage is TRBJ1-5; TRBD1 agrees at 8 bases. This CDR3 has 14 residues. V gave up 6 bases and J gave up 4 bases; unmatched junction bases: 5. CDR1 is MNHEY and CDR2 is SVGAGI in the germline V gene. The CDR3 DNA follows: TGTGCCAGCAGCCGGACAGGGATTAATCAGCCCCAGCATTTT. Translated: CASSRTGINQPQHF.

The chain couples TRBV11-3 to TRBJ1-2, with a tentative D call TRBD1 (6 bases). The V gene lost 5 bases and the J gene lost 1 base, with 14 bases spanning the gap. The CDR3 length is 15 residues. Per the germline V gene, CDR1 is SGHNT and CDR2 is YENEEA. The DNA for the CDR3 is TGTGCCAGCAGCCCTTACAGGGAGATTAACTATGGCTACACCTTC. Translation gives CASSPYREINYGYTF. The whole variable domain, filled in from reference TRBV11-3 and TRBJ1-2, reads EAGVVQSPRYKIIEKKQPVAFWCNPISGHNTLYWYLQNLGQGPELLIRYENEEAVDDSQLPKDRFSAERLKGVDSTLKIQPAELGDSAVYLCASSPYREINYGYTFGSGTRLTVV.

The J gene is TRBJ1-2, the V gene TRBV28; D uncertain. The length of the CDR3 is 12 residues. Per the germline V gene, CDR1 is MDHEN and CDR2 is SYDVKM. Here the CDR3 DNA reads TGTGCTTGCAAGGAAACAGAATATGGCTACACCTTC. Its protein product is CACKETEYGYTF.

The chain uses TRBV2 and TRBJ1-6; D is perhaps TRBD1 (6 bases). V was cut by 3 bases and J by 7 bases, with 13 bases left in between. The CDR3 is 15 residues long. CDR1 SNHLY and CDR2 FYNNEI come from the germline V gene. The CDR3 nucleotides are TGTGCCAGCAGTGACCTCGGGGGGCAAAATTCACCCCTCCACTTT. Translated: CASSDLGGQNSPLHF.

This clone was counted between two and nine times. The rearrangement joins TRBV6-1 to TRBJ1-1, with D perhaps TRBD1 (6 bases). V dropped 10 bases and J dropped 9 bases, with 21 bases sitting between them. The length of the CDR3 is 13 residues. CDR1 MNHNS and CDR2 SASEGT come from the germline V gene. The CDR3 coding sequence is TGTGCCACTAACCTGGCAACAGGGAATAAAGCTTTCTTT. This sequence encodes CATNLATGNKAFF.

The chain uses TRBV29-1 and TRBJ2-7, with 9 positions matching TRBD2. The CDR3 consists of 14 residues. CDR1 SQVTM and CDR2 ANQGSEA come from the germline V gene. After removal of 6 bases from V and 3 bases from J, the junction contained 9 bases not matched to a gene. CDR3 region: CSVKTSGSGYEQYF. The CDR3 DNA reads as TGCAGCGTCAAGACTAGCGGATCGGGCTACGAGCAGTACTTC.

This clone was counted a few times. The chain combines TRBV4-1 with TRBJ1-5; the D is unclear. CDR1 is MGHRA and CDR2 is YSYEKL in the germline V gene. The CDR3 spans 12 residues. Trimming removed 1 base at V and 8 bases at J, with 6 bases between. The CDR3 DNA follows: TGCGCCAGCAGCCAAGGGGCAGAGCCCCAGCATTTT. Translating it yields CASSQGAEPQHF.

The V call is TRBV28, the J call TRBJ2-1; D gene ambiguous. The CDR3 spans 13 residues. Germline V gene data show CDR1 as MDHEN and CDR2 as SYDVKM. The V and J ends lost 6 bases and 9 bases respectively, with 15 bases between them. CDR3 region: CASRTSSRGEQFF. The CDR3, as DNA: TGTGCCAGCAGGACGTCATCGCGCGGTGAGCAGTTCTTC.

This clone qualifies as large (0.1 to 1%). The chain couples TRBV29-1 to TRBJ1-2, with TRBD1 identical over 10 bases. The J segment lost 3 bases and the V segment lost 7 bases, leaving 2 bases of the junction unmatched. Germline V gene sequence: CDR1 SQVTM, CDR2 ANQGSEA. There are 12 residues in the CDR3. Here the CDR3 DNA reads TGCAGCGGCGGACAGGGGGACTATGGCTACACCTTC. Translated, it gives CSGGQGDYGYTF.

The gene calls are TRBV28 and TRBJ1-4; a weak D match, TRBD1 (5 bases). Germline CDR1 reads MDHEN; CDR2 reads SYDVKM. This CDR3 spans 14 amino acids. Trimming removed 2 bases from V and 8 bases from J, with 12 bases in between. The CDR3 sequence: CASSLGTLREKLFF. The DNA for the CDR3 is TGTGCCAGCAGTTTAGGGACGCTACGCGAAAAACTGTTTTTT. Supplemented by reference TRBV28 and TRBJ1-4, the full variable domain reads DVKVTQSSRYLVKRTGEKVFLECVQDMDHENMFWYRQDPGLGLRLIYFSYDVKMKEKGDIPEGYSVSREKKERFSLILESASTNQTSMYLCASSLGTLREKLFFGSGTQLSVL.

V and J are TRBV27 and TRBJ1-1; no definite D call. CDR3 length: 14 residues. The germline V gene encodes CDR1 MNHEY and CDR2 SMNVEV (reference sequence). Between the trimmed V and J ends, which lost 6 bases and 0 bases, there was a span of 11 bases. CDR3 nucleotides: TGTGCCAGCAGCCCCGGTTACATGAACACTGAAGCTTTCTTT. This translates into CASSPGYMNTEAFF.

The chain combines TRBV6-5 with TRBJ1-6, with TRBD1 as a possible D gene (5 bases). Trimming pared 6 bases from V and 8 bases from J, leaving 14 bases between. Germline loops: CDR1 MNHEY, CDR2 SVGAGI. The CDR3 is 14 residues long. CDR3 nucleotides: TGTGCCAGCAGACCCGGGACCTGGGATTCACCCCTCCACTTT. Residues: CASRPGTWDSPLHF.

This clone was picked up a small number of times. This chain connects TRBV29-1 to TRBJ2-3; no clear D gene. Trimming took 5 bases from V and 6 from J, leaving 12 bases between them. This CDR3 spans 12 amino acids. The germline V gene has CDR1 SQVTM and CDR2 ANQGSEA. The CDR3 protein is CSVRAQTDTQYF. The CDR3, as DNA: TGCAGCGTTCGGGCCCAGACGGATACGCAGTATTTT.

This clone was seen a handful of times. The chain uses TRBV10-3 and TRBJ2-7, with 10 bases aligning to TRBD2. Per the germline V gene, CDR1 is ENHRY and CDR2 is SYGVKD. J lost 2 bases, V lost 11 bases, and 9 bases had no gene match. This CDR3 is 14 amino acids long. This chain's CDR3 is CASRSSGGTYEQYF. CDR3 coding DNA: TGTGCCTCCCGGTCTAGCGGGGGAACCTACGAGCAGTACTTC.

This clone was seen a single time. V and J are TRBV30 and TRBJ1-1; possibly TRBD1 for D (5 bases). CDR3 length equals 16 residues. The germline V gene has CDR1 GTSNPN and CDR2 SVGIG (reference sequence). The V end lost 2 bases, the J end lost 1 base, and 17 bases lay between the germline ends. CDR3 protein: CAWSTLGPPENTEAFF. The CDR3 bases are TGTGCCTGGAGTACGTTGGGACCTCCCGAGAACACTGAAGCTTTCTTT.